This TCR beta chain was sequenced during a study of blood T cells in healthy people across ages. Primed by a sample-barcoded 5' primer and a J-beta primer mix, a second PCR proceeded for about 7 to 11 cycles. TCRdb passed the 5' RACE reads through MiXCR, listing each CDR3 protein once. The sample has around 1,700,000 distinct CDR3 sequences, roughly 28% seen once. The germline V and J ends were trimmed by 0 bases and 5 bases, with 12 bases remaining between them. Germline CDR1 reads SGHRS; CDR2 reads YFSETQ. The CDR3 consists of 15 residues. This clonotype was seen many times. Being one base from a much bigger clone, this may be a read error.

The sequencing input was blood. This clonotype originated in a woman aged 25 to 45 in good health. The chain employs TRBV5-1 and TRBJ2-1; perhaps TRBD2 as D (7 bases). The CDR3 sequence: CASSLVAGADNEQFF. The CDR3 nucleotides are TGCGCCAGCAGCTTGGTCGCGGGGGCCGACAATGAGCAGTTCTTC. The whole variable domain, filled in from reference TRBV5-1 and TRBJ2-1, reads KAGVTQTPRYLIKTRGQQVTLSCSPISGHRSVSWYQQTPGQGLQFLFEYFSETQRNKGNFPGRFSGRQFSNSRSEMNVSTLELGDSALYLCASSLVAGADNEQFFGPGTRLTVL.